What follows are 27 T cell receptor beta chains derived from one specimen sequenced in a study of CD8 T cells in ankylosing spondylitis. The study, taken as a whole, reports: Characteristic, it appeared, of ankylosing spondylitis blood was a TCR beta motif of eight or nine highly homologous variants.

No antigen is known for these receptors. TCRdb re-analysed the 5' RACE reads in MiXCR, keeping a single row per CDR3 protein. The top ten clones hold roughly 3.2% of a sample with about 460,000 distinct CDR3 sequences, over 4% of them seen once. Input material: blood, either unsorted or a sorted T cell fraction (not recorded which). These receptors were taken from a male donor with ankylosing spondylitis.

This clonotype occurred many times. This sequence joins TRBV6-2 or TRBV6-3 and TRBJ1-1; D is uncertain. The V gene's germline CDR1 is MNHEY and CDR2 SVGEGT. V was trimmed by 8 bases and J by 0 bases, leaving 16 bases between them. This CDR3 is built from 15 residues. CDR3 protein: CASSYGASVNTEAFF. In nucleotides, the CDR3 is TGTGCCAGCTCTTACGGAGCCTCGGTGAACACTGAAGCTTTCTTT.

This clonotype was recorded at least ten times. V gene TRBV10-3 combines with J gene TRBJ2-6; D is possibly TRBD1 (6 bases). The V gene's germline CDR1 is ENHRY and CDR2 SYGVKD. The V end lost 7 bases, the J end lost 3 bases, and 13 bases lay between the germline ends. The CDR3 extends over 15 amino acids. The CDR3 sequence: CAIKQGGYGANVLTF. The CDR3 nucleotides read TGTGCCATCAAACAAGGGGGATATGGGGCCAACGTCCTGACTTTC.

This chain uses TRBV20-1 with TRBJ2-3, with TRBD1 identical over 7 bases. The germline V gene encodes CDR1 DFQATT and CDR2 SNEGSKA (reference sequence). V dropped 5 bases and J dropped 5; count of bases not matched to a gene: 16. There are 16 residues in the CDR3. This CDR3 is CSAEPTGQLPGDTQYF. The CDR3 nucleotides read TGCAGTGCTGAGCCAACGGGACAGCTGCCGGGAGATACGCAGTATTTT.

This clonotype was observed at least ten times. V and J are TRBV15 and TRBJ2-5, with 7 bases identical to TRBD2. The V segment lost 0 bases and the J segment 3 bases; nucleotides outside the gene matches: 10. From germline, CDR1 is LNHNV and CDR2 YYDKDF (reference sequence). The CDR3 covers 17 residues. The CDR3 sequence is CATSRDWREGFEETQYF. In DNA, the CDR3 is TGTGCCACCAGCAGAGATTGGAGGGAGGGGTTTGAAGAGACCCAGTACTTC.

This clonotype occurred many times. The gene calls are TRBV28 and TRBJ2-7; no clear D. The CDR3 is 14 amino acids. Trimming left V 5 bases short and J 0 bases short, with 11 bases between. Germline V gene data show CDR1 as MDHEN and CDR2 as SYDVKM. The DNA of the CDR3 is TGTGCCAGCAGTCTCCAATCCCCCTCCTACGAGCAGTACTTC. It translates to CASSLQSPSYEQYF.

There are many counts of this clonotype. The chain couples TRBV6-1 to TRBJ1-4; 7 nucleotides line up with TRBD1. CDR3 length equals 13 residues. Germline-derived CDR1 and CDR2 are MNHNS and SASEGT. Trimming cost V 10 bases and J 4 bases; bases outside gene matches: 6. For the CDR3, the DNA is TGTGCCACTAGTGACAGGGATAATGAAAAACTGTTTTTT. This sequence encodes CATSDRDNEKLFF.

V and J are TRBV4-1 and TRBJ2-1; D gene uncertain. Germline CDR1 is MGHRA and CDR2 is YSYEKL. The CDR3 covers 16 residues. The V end was cut by 4 bases, the J end by 7 bases, with 20 bases between. CDR3 loop: CASSLSFLFSGNEQFF. The DNA of the CDR3 is TGCGCCAGCAGCCTAAGCTTCCTCTTTTCGGGTAATGAGCAGTTCTTC.

The sample holds many counts of this clonotype. The rearrangement joins TRBV5-1 to TRBJ1-3; 8 bases map to TRBD1. The ends lost 7 bases at V and 3 bases at J; junction bases unmatched: 6. CDR3 length: 14 amino acids. Germline-derived CDR1 and CDR2 are SGHRS and YFSETQ. In DNA, the CDR3 is TGCGCCAGCCGCGACAGGGGCAATGGAAACACCATATATTTT. It is translated as CASRDRGNGNTIYF.

This clonotype has at least ten counts. CDR3 in amino acids: CATSDTRKDTQYF. Here the CDR3 DNA reads TGTGCCACCAGTGATACAAGGAAGGATACGCAGTATTTT. The chain has TRBV24-1 and TRBJ2-3; D is undetermined. Trimming took 3 bases from V and 6 from J, leaving 9 bases between them. CDR1 is KGHDR and CDR2 is SFDVKD in the germline V gene. This CDR3 contains 13 residues.

This clonotype appeared many times. This chain connects TRBV28 to TRBJ2-5; 10 nucleotides line up with TRBD2. This CDR3 comprises 15 residues. V trimming: 7 bases; J trimming: 5 bases; junction bases outside the gene matches: 10. From germline, CDR1 is MDHEN and CDR2 SYDVKM. CDR3 region: CASTLGLAGAETQYF. In nucleotides, the CDR3 is TGTGCCAGCACCCTAGGCCTAGCGGGAGCTGAGACCCAGTACTTC.

The V call is TRBV11-2, the J call TRBJ2-5; D gene uncertain. CDR1 is SGHAT and CDR2 is FQNNGV in the germline V gene. There are 11 residues in the CDR3. V lost 6 bases, J lost 5 bases, and 7 bases lay in between. In DNA, the CDR3 is TGTGCCAGCAGACGACTGGAGACCCAGTACTTC. This encodes CASRRLETQYF.

This clonotype was detected many times. As DNA, the CDR3 is TGCAGCGTCTCCAGGAGTTCCTATGGCTACACCTTC. The encoded protein is CSVSRSSYGYTF. The chain is built from TRBV29-1 and TRBJ1-2; unclear D gene. V lost 6 bases to trimming and J lost 4 bases, with 12 bases between them. Germline assignment: CDR1 SQVTM and CDR2 ANQGSEA. The CDR3 is 12 residues long. The full variable domain, with the rest looked up from reference TRBV29-1 and TRBJ1-2, is SAVISQKPSRDICQRGTSLTIQCQVDSQVTMMFWYRQQPGQSLTLIATANQGSEATYESGFVIDKFPISRPNLTFSTLTVSNMSPEDSSIYLCSVSRSSYGYTFGSGTRLTVV.

This clonotype was picked up a small number of times. This rearrangement joins TRBV20-1 to TRBJ2-3; D gene uncertain. The V gene lost 4 bases and the J gene lost 6 bases, with 14 bases spanning the gap. Germline V gives CDR1 DFQATT, CDR2 SNEGSKA (reference sequence). The CDR3 is made up of 13 amino acids. CDR3 residues: CSAKVRVLDTQYF. The CDR3 nucleotides read TGCAGTGCTAAAGTTAGAGTGCTGGATACGCAGTATTTT.

The sample holds many counts of this clonotype. The rearrangement uses TRBV24-1 and TRBJ2-5; TRBD1 aligns across 11 bases. This CDR3 spans 15 amino acids. Germline CDR1 KGHDR, CDR2 SFDVKD. Trimming cost V 7 bases and J 5 bases; bases outside gene matches: 8. The CDR3 region has the DNA TGTGCCACCAGCTTTACCGGGACAGGGGGTGAGACCCAGTACTTC. It codes for CATSFTGTGGETQYF.

The sample holds many counts of this clonotype. The chain links TRBV29-1 to TRBJ2-7; D possibly uses TRBD1 or TRBD2 (6 bases each). Between the trimmed V and J ends, which lost 7 bases and 6 bases, there was a span of 25 bases. This CDR3 is 15 amino acids long. The germline V gene encodes CDR1 SQVTM and CDR2 ANQGSEA. DNA for the CDR3: TGCAGCGCAGCCCCTGGACCGCTAAGGGGGGCCGAGCAGTACTTC. It codes for CSAAPGPLRGAEQYF.

This clonotype was found many times. The CDR3 protein is CASSQESGMPDKLFF. The CDR3 region has the DNA TGCGCCAGCAGCCAAGAATCGGGAATGCCCGACAAACTGTTTTTT. J is TRBJ1-4 and V is TRBV4-3, with D unresolved. Germline values: CDR1 LGHNA, CDR2 YSLEER. The CDR3 is 15 residues long. The V end lost 0 bases, the J end lost 11 bases, and 16 bases lay between the germline ends.

This clonotype was detected only a few times. The V gene is TRBV19, the J gene TRBJ2-7; D gene uncertain. Per the germline V gene, CDR1 is LNHDA and CDR2 is SQIVND (reference sequence). Trimming took 6 bases from V and 2 from J, leaving 11 bases between them. This CDR3 is 13 amino acids long. CDR3 sequence reads: CASSTGRPYEQYF. In nucleotides, the CDR3 is TGTGCCAGTAGCACCGGACGTCCCTACGAGCAGTACTTC.

This clonotype turned up a few times. The chain uses TRBV6-5 and TRBJ2-3; D is perhaps TRBD1 or TRBD2 (5 bases each). The CDR3 runs to 14 residues. Germline CDR1 MNHEY, CDR2 SVGAGI. Between the trimmed V and J ends, which lost 4 bases and 2 bases, there was a span of 10 bases. CDR3 region: CASSSPGATDTQYF. The CDR3 DNA follows: TGTGCCAGCAGTTCCCCCGGGGCCACAGATACGCAGTATTTT.

Worth noting for this clonotype: This clone may be a read error of a much larger clone one base away. The genes are TRBV7-8 and TRBJ2-4; D remains ambiguous. CDR3 length: 17 amino acids. Per germline, CDR1 SGHVS and CDR2 FQNEAQ. The CDR3 here is CASSLVGSPLARNIQYF. CDR3 bases: TGTGCCAGCAGCTTAGTCGGCAGTCCATTAGCCAGAAACATTCAGTACTTC.

This clonotype was recorded at least ten times. Germline and junction disagree at one end, which may indicate a read error. The chain joins TRBV10-3 to TRBJ2-6, with no clear D. Germline values: CDR1 ENHRY, CDR2 SYGVKD. CDR3 length: 14 amino acids. The CDR3: CAIRDRTGANVLTF. DNA for the CDR3: TGTGCCATCCGTGACCGTACCGGGGCCAACGTCCTGACTTTC.

This clonotype was seen at least ten times. The chain recombines TRBV11-2 with TRBJ1-1; TRBD1 is a possible D gene (6 bases). Germline V gene lookup returns CDR1 SGHAT and CDR2 FQNNGV. The CDR3 has 15 amino acids. The germline V and J ends were trimmed by 5 bases and 0 bases, with 13 bases remaining between them. CDR3 sequence: CASSHRWGLNTEAFF. DNA of the CDR3: TGTGCCAGCAGCCACAGGTGGGGGCTGAACACTGAAGCTTTCTTT.

This clonotype was counted at least ten times. The V and J genes are TRBV15 and TRBJ2-1, with D uncertain. The CDR3 is 16 amino acids. Germline V gene sequence: CDR1 LNHNV, CDR2 YYDKDF (reference sequence). V was cut by 7 bases and J by 0 bases, with 16 bases left in between. The CDR3 nucleotides read TGTGCCACCAAGGGTGTGCGGTCGAGCTCCTACAATGAGCAGTTCTTC. Protein sequence: CATKGVRSSSYNEQFF. Full variable domain (outside the CDR3, taken from reference TRBV15 and TRBJ2-1): DAMVIQNPRYQVTQFGKPVTLSCSQTLNHNVMYWYQQKSSQAPKLLFHYYDKDFNNEADTPDNFQSRRPNTSFCFLDIRSPGLGDTAMYLCATKGVRSSSYNEQFFGPGTRLTVL.

The rearrangement joins TRBV6-4 to TRBJ1-5; 7 bases line up with TRBD1. The J segment lost 7 bases and the V segment lost 3 bases, leaving 6 bases of the junction unmatched. The germline V gene encodes CDR1 MRHNA and CDR2 SNTAGT. This CDR3 has 14 residues. The CDR3 nucleotides are TGTGCCAGCAGTGAGGGCAGGGGGATACAGCCCCAGCATTTT. This gives the protein CASSEGRGIQPQHF.

This clonotype occurred many times. CDR3 in amino acids: CSARSPGLAGLNEQFF. The CDR3 coding sequence is TGCAGTGCTAGATCCCCGGGACTAGCGGGACTGAATGAGCAGTTCTTC. The rearrangement joins TRBV20-1 to TRBJ2-1; 13 nucleotides align to TRBD2. The V gene's germline CDR1 is DFQATT and CDR2 SNEGSKA (reference sequence). The trim removed 2 bases at V and 7 bases at J, leaving 8 bases unmatched. The CDR3 sequence is 16 residues long.

DNA for the CDR3: TGTGCCAGTAGTACTGGACAGGGATACTCCTACGAGCAGTACTTC. This encodes CASSTGQGYSYEQYF. The V call is TRBV19, the J call TRBJ2-7; 8 bases are shared with TRBD1. This CDR3 region has 15 residues. The germline CDR1 and CDR2 sequences are LNHDA and SQIVND (reference sequence). V gave up 4 bases and J gave up 0 bases; unmatched junction bases: 5.

At least ten counts were recorded for this clonotype. V usage is TRBV12-3 or TRBV12-4 and J usage is TRBJ1-4, with D possibly matching TRBD1 (6 bases). There are 15 residues in the CDR3. Trimming removed 5 bases at V and 8 bases at J, with 18 bases between. CDR3 region: CASSPRGGLVEKLFF. The CDR3 DNA sequence: TGTGCCAGCAGTCCCCGGGGGGGGCTGGTAGAAAAACTGTTTTTT.

In this sample, this clonotype turned up many times. The chain carries TRBV9 and TRBJ1-1; D gene uncertain. Trimming stripped 4 bases from V and 11 bases from J, with 18 bases between. The CDR3 contains 13 residues. In germline, CDR1 is SGDLS, CDR2 YYNGEE. The CDR3 sequence: CASSPNSWVDAFF. The CDR3 DNA reads as TGTGCCAGCAGCCCTAATAGTTGGGTAGATGCTTTCTTT.